The 5 T cell receptor beta chains presented below share a single source sample, sequenced in a study of blood T cell repertoires in COVID-19. Assay: immunoSEQ multiplex PCR; the TCRdb copy retains only in-frame clones and omits some. The data contain 200,000 to 250,000 clones, 70% to 90% of them singletons. The source material was PBMCs or T cells enriched from blood (not recorded which). Receptors were obtained from a woman in her forties or fifties with acute COVID-19.

The rearrangement links TRBV12-3 or TRBV12-4 to TRBJ2-5; no clear D. CDR3 size: 12 residues. V dropped 0 bases and J dropped 5 bases, with 4 bases sitting between them. CDR3 DNA: TGTGCCAGCAGTTTAGCGCGGGAGACCCAGTACTTC. Translating it yields CASSLARETQYF.

The chain employs TRBV9 and TRBJ2-1, with 7 bases aligning to TRBD1. Germline CDR1 is SGDLS and CDR2 is YYNGEE. With 1 base clipped from V and 8 bases from J, the junction kept 6 bases outside the gene matches. The CDR3 sequence is 14 residues long. The CDR3 nucleotides are TGTGCCAGCAGCGTAAGGGTCGGGACAGATGAGCAGTTCTTC. Translated: CASSVRVGTDEQFF.

The chain's CDR3 is CASSVAAAGQGRPEAFF. The CDR3 nucleotides are TGTGCCAGCAGCGTAGCCGCCGCGGGACAGGGAAGACCCGAAGCTTTCTTT. The chain combines TRBV9 with TRBJ1-1; 9 nucleotides match TRBD1. The V gene's germline CDR1 is SGDLS and CDR2 YYNGEE. Trimming cost V 0 bases and J 8 bases; bases outside gene matches: 14. The CDR3 loop spans 17 amino acids.

J is TRBJ1-1 and V is TRBV19; perhaps TRBD1 as D (5 bases). Trimming stripped 5 bases from V and 7 bases from J, with 20 bases between. This CDR3 spans 15 amino acids. Germline values: CDR1 LNHDA, CDR2 SQIVND (reference sequence). Here the CDR3 reads CASSPETEARFEAFF. DNA for the CDR3: TGTGCCAGTAGTCCCGAGACAGAGGCACGATTTGAAGCTTTCTTT.

This clone was seen just once. V and J are TRBV6-5 and TRBJ1-1; tentative D call: TRBD1 (5 bases). V lost 6 bases, J lost 2 bases, and 13 bases lay in between. The germline V gene has CDR1 MNHEY and CDR2 SVGAGI. This CDR3 region has 14 residues. CDR3 protein: CASSPGGGNTEAFF. The DNA for the CDR3 is TGTGCCAGCAGCCCGGGGGGGGGAAACACTGAAGCTTTCTTT.